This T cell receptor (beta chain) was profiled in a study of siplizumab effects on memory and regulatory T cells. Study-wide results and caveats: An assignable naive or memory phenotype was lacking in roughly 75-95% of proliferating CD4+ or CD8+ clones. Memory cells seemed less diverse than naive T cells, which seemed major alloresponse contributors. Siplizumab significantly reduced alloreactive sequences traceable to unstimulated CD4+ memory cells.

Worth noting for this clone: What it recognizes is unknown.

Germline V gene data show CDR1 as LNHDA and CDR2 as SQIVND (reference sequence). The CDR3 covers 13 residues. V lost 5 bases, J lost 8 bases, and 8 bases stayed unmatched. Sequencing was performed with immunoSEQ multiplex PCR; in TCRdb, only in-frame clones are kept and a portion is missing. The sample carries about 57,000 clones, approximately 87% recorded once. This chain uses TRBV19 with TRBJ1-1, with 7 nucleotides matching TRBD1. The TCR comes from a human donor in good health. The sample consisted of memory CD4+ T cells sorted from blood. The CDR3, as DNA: TGTGCCAGTAGTCCCGACAGGGTTCCCGAAGCTTTCTTT. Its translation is CASSPDRVPEAFF.